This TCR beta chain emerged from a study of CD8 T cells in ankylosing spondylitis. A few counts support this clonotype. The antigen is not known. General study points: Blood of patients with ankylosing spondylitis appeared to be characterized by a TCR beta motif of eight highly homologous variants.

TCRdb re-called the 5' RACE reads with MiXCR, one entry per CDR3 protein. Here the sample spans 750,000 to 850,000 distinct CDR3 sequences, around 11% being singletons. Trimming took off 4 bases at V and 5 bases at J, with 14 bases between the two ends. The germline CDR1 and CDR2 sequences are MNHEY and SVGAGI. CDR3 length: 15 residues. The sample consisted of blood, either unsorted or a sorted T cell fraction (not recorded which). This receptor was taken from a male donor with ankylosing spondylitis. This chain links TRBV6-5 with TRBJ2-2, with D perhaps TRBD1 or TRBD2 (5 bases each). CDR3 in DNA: TGTGCCAGCAGTTTATGGGACGGCCTAACCGGGGAGCTGTTTTTT. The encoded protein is CASSLWDGLTGELFF.